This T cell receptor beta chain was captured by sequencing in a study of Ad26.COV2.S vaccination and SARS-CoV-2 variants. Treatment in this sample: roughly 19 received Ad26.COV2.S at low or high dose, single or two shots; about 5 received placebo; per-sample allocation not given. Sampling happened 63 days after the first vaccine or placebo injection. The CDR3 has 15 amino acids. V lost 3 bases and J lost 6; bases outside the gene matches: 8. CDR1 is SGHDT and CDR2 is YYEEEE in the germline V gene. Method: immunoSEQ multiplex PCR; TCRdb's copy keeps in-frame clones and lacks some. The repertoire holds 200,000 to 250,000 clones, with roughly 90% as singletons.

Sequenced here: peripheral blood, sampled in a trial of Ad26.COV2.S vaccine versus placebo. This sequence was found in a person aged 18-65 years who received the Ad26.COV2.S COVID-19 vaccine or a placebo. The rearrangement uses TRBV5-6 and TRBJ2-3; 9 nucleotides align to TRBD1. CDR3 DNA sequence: TGTGCCAGCAGCTCAAAACAGGGGGCTCGGGATACGCAGTATTTT. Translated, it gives CASSSKQGARDTQYF.